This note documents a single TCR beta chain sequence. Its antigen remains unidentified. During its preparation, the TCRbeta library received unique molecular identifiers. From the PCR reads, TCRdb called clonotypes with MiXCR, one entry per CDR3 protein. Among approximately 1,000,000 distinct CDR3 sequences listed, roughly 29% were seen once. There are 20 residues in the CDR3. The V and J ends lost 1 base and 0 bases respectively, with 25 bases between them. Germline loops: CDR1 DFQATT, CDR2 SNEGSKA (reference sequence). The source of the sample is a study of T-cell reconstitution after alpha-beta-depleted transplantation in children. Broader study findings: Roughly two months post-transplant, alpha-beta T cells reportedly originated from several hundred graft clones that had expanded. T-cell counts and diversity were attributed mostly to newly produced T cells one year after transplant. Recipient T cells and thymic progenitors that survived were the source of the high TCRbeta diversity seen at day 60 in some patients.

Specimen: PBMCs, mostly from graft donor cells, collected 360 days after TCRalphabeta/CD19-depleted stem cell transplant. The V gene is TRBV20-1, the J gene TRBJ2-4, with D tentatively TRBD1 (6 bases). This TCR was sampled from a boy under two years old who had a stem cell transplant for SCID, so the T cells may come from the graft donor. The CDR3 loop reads CSARVLQGPRSELAKNIQYF. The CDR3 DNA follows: TGCAGTGCTAGAGTTCTTCAGGGGCCTAGGTCCGAATTAGCCAAAAACATTCAGTACTTC.